Sequencing of this T cell receptor (beta chain) was carried out in a study of shared clonotypes between healthy human individuals. Study as a whole: A donor's plate count was three for CD4 naive and three for CD4 memory; CD8 naive had two and CD8 memory one. Study-wide points: Rarefaction curves obtained for sorted subsets showed sequencing incomplete despite large depth.

Trimming at V came to 4 bases and at J to 5 bases, leaving 6 bases not matched to a gene. This CDR3 has 15 residues. Germline V gene sequence: CDR1 MNHNS, CDR2 SASEGT. The deep-level immunoSEQ assay was used. Assay used: immunoSEQ multiplex PCR; TCRdb lists only in-frame clones, some missing. This sample has some 2,100,000 clones, with about 93% found just once. CD45RO-negative, CCR7-selected cells formed the naive CD8 fraction, which excluded terminally differentiated effector memory CD45RA+ cells. This clone came up once. Its antigen is not identified. The rearrangement links TRBV6-1 to TRBJ2-2, with 8 bases aligning to TRBD1. The sequenced sample was naive CD8+ T cells from PBMCs. The TCR was taken from a young man in good health. Some clones in this sample may be carry-over from other donors' samples. The DNA of the CDR3 is TGTGCCAGCAGTGGAGTGACAGGGGTGACCGGGGAGCTGTTTTTT. Translation gives CASSGVTGVTGELFF.